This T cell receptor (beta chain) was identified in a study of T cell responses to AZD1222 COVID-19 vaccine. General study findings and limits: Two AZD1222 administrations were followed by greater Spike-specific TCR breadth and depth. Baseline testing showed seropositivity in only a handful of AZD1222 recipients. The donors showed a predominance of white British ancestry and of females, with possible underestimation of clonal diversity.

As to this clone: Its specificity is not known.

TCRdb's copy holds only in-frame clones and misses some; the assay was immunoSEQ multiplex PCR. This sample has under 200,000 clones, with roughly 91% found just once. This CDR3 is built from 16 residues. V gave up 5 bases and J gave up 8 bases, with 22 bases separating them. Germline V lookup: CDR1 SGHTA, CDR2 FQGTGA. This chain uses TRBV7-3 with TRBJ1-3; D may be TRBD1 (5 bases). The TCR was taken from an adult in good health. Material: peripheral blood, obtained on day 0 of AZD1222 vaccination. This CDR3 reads CASSPWGGQGVDTIYF. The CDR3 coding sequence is TGTGCCAGCAGCCCTTGGGGAGGGCAGGGCGTGGACACCATATATTTT.